Below, 11 T cell receptor beta chains from the same sample are listed, as sequenced in a study of blood T cell repertoires in COVID-19. Sequenced by immunoSEQ multiplex PCR; TCRdb stores in-frame clones only, minus some. The sample lists some 180,000 clones, about 85% occurring once. Sequencing was carried out using peripheral blood. These TCRs come from a man between 60 and 75 years old with active or convalescent COVID-19.

This chain uses TRBV12-5 with TRBJ2-1; D might be TRBD1 (6 bases). V was trimmed by 7 bases and J by 9 bases, leaving 16 bases between them. From germline, CDR1 is LGHNT and CDR2 FRNRAP. The CDR3 loop spans 13 amino acids. Here the CDR3 reads CASAADSLGEQFF. CDR3 DNA: TGTGCTAGTGCCGCGGACAGTCTGGGTGAGCAGTTCTTC.

CDR3 sequence: CASGVGRGGADTQYF. The CDR3 DNA sequence: TGTGCTAGTGGCGTTGGGCGGGGAGGGGCAGATACGCAGTATTTT. V gene TRBV12-5 combines with J gene TRBJ2-3; 7 nucleotides align to TRBD2. J lost 4 bases, V lost 6 bases, and 10 bases had no gene match. CDR1 is LGHNT, CDR2 FRNRAP, per germline. CDR3 length equals 15 residues.

The chain carries TRBV5-5 and TRBJ1-2; TRBD1 aligns across 7 bases. The CDR3 has 14 residues. V lost 2 bases and J lost 8; bases outside the gene matches: 9. Germline CDR1 and CDR2: SGHKS and YYEKEE (reference sequence). CDR3 DNA sequence: TGTGCCAGCAGCTTAGGGGGCCCAGCGTGGGGCTACACCTTC. This codes for CASSLGGPAWGYTF.

The chain is built from TRBV5-1 and TRBJ2-1, with D possibly being TRBD1 (5 bases). There are 14 residues in the CDR3. V was trimmed by 2 bases and J by 1 base, leaving 7 bases between them. Germline loops: CDR1 SGHRS, CDR2 YFSETQ. CDR3 amino acids: CASSFTGSYNEQFF. CDR3 coding DNA: TGCGCCAGCAGCTTTACAGGTTCCTACAATGAGCAGTTCTTC.

The chain has TRBV10-3 and TRBJ2-7; 7 nucleotides match TRBD2. The CDR3 contains 13 residues. Germline V gene sequence: CDR1 ENHRY, CDR2 SYGVKD. Unmatched junction bases numbered 9, after V lost 10 bases and J lost 3 bases. The CDR3 DNA reads TGTGCCACCACGCCGGGAGGAGACTACGAGCAGTACTTC. Residues: CATTPGGDYEQYF.

V gene TRBV12-3 or TRBV12-4 combines with J gene TRBJ2-3; D unresolved. CDR3 length equals 12 residues. Trimming took 4 bases from V and 4 from J, leaving 6 bases between them. The CDR3 sequence: CASSYHPDTQYF. CDR3 nucleotides: TGTGCCAGCAGTTATCATCCAGATACGCAGTATTTT.

The chain couples TRBV19 to TRBJ1-6, with D possibly being TRBD1 (5 bases). Trimming took 2 bases from V and 10 from J, leaving 9 bases between them. The CDR3 loop spans 13 amino acids. Germline loops: CDR1 LNHDA, CDR2 SQIVND (reference sequence). CDR3 amino acids: CASSIQGRSPLHF. For the CDR3, the DNA is TGTGCCAGTAGTATACAGGGCAGGTCACCCCTCCACTTT.

The chain joins TRBV21-1 to TRBJ1-2; TRBD1 was called by the table and not checked on the DNA. TRBV21-1 is termed a pseudogene. The CDR3 has 14 amino acids. CDR3: CASSRGQVLYGYTF. The DNA for the CDR3 is TGTGCCAGCAGCCGAGGACAGGTTCTTTATGGCTACACCTTC.

As for this clone: The junction does not match germline at one end; this may be a read error. This chain links TRBV5-1 with TRBJ1-6, with 8 bases lining up with TRBD1. Germline CDR1 and CDR2: SGHRS and YFSETQ. The CDR3 has 17 residues. The CDR3 DNA follows: TGCGCCAGCAGGAATCAGGGGGCCGGATCCTCTAATTCACCCCTCCACTTT. This encodes CASRNQGAGSSNSPLHF.

The CDR3 loop is CASSLQGNNEKLFF. CDR3 DNA sequence: TGTGCCAGCAGCTTACAGGGAAATAATGAAAAACTGTTTTTT. The V and J genes are TRBV11-2 and TRBJ1-4; maybe TRBD1 (5 bases). The CDR3 loop spans 14 amino acids. CDR1 SGHAT and CDR2 FQNNGV come from the germline V gene. With 2 bases removed from V and 4 bases from J, the gap between germline ends came to 8 bases.

The J gene is TRBJ2-5, the V gene TRBV24-1; the D gene is possibly TRBD2 (5 bases). This CDR3 has 14 amino acids. Germline CDR1 and CDR2: KGHDR and SFDVKD. V was trimmed by 5 bases and J by 7 bases, leaving 16 bases between them. As DNA, the CDR3 is TGTGCCACCAGTGCTCACGACTATCGCGGGACCCAGTACTTC. Translated, it gives CATSAHDYRGTQYF.